The 17 T cell receptor beta chains presented below share a single source sample, sequenced in a study of CD8+CD57+ T cells in acquired aplastic anemia. TCR beta VDJ combinations and CDR3 sequences were profiled from genomic DNA. TCRdb used MiXCR to reprocess the reads, holding one entry per CDR3 protein. The sample shows under 350,000 distinct CDR3 sequences, under 60% of them seen only once. Patients included in sequencing had previously demonstrated CD8+CD57+ cell expansion by flow cytometry. Specimen: sorted CD4+, CD8+, or CD8+CD57+ T cells (not recorded which) from PBMCs. These TCRs come from a human donor with aplastic anemia.

This clonotype showed up many times. The chain uses TRBV3-1 and TRBJ1-2; D is ambiguous. Germline loops: CDR1 LGHDT, CDR2 YNNKEL (reference sequence). CDR3 length equals 13 residues. Trimming took 6 bases from V and 0 from J, leaving 8 bases between them. The CDR3 protein is CASRGTSNYGYTF. The CDR3 DNA reads as TGTGCCAGCAGGGGAACATCTAACTATGGCTACACCTTC.

This clonotype was detected ten times or more. The chain is built from TRBV5-8 and TRBJ1-2; D remains unclear. The ends were cut back, 1 base at V and 0 bases at J, with 7 bases in the middle. Germline V gene sequence: CDR1 SGHTS, CDR2 YDEGEE. This CDR3 has 14 amino acids. The CDR3, as DNA: TGTGCCAGCAGCTTGTTGCAGGCTAACTATGGCTACACCTTC. Translated: CASSLLQANYGYTF.

V gene TRBV6-4 combines with J gene TRBJ2-5, with no clear D. Germline lookup yields CDR1 MRHNA and CDR2 SNTAGT. This CDR3 has 12 amino acids. The germline V and J ends were trimmed by 0 bases and 5 bases, with 4 bases remaining between them. The CDR3 DNA sequence: TGTGCCAGCAGTGACTCGTTTGAGACCCAGTACTTC. It translates to CASSDSFETQYF.

The V gene is TRBV20-1, the J gene TRBJ2-3; tentative D call: TRBD1 (5 bases). The V and J ends lost 3 bases and 0 bases respectively, with 10 bases between them. This CDR3 region has 14 residues. The germline V gene encodes CDR1 DFQATT and CDR2 SNEGSKA (reference sequence). This CDR3 reads CSARSGPSTDTQYF. In DNA, the CDR3 is TGCAGTGCTAGGTCAGGGCCGAGCACAGATACGCAGTATTTT.

In this sample, this clonotype turned up many times. Sequence at one end of the junction differs from germline and may be a read error. V gene TRBV24-1 combines with J gene TRBJ2-5; TRBD2 matches at 10 bases. Germline V gene lookup returns CDR1 KGHDR and CDR2 SFDVKD. The CDR3 is made up of 16 amino acids. CDR3 DNA sequence: TGTACCACCAGTGATTCCAGCGGGGGGGCCAAAGAGACCCAGTACTTC. Its protein is CTTSDSSGGAKETQYF.

This clonotype was observed a few times. CDR3 sequence (DNA): TGTGCCAGCAGCCAGAGTAGCGGGGGGGCTGAGGAGACCCAGTACTTC. Protein product: CASSQSSGGAEETQYF. The rearrangement links TRBV3-1 to TRBJ2-5; TRBD2 aligns across 11 bases. The trim removed 3 bases at V and 5 bases at J, leaving 8 bases unmatched. The CDR3 covers 16 residues. Germline CDR1 reads LGHDT; CDR2 reads YNNKEL (reference sequence).

The chain recombines TRBV2 with TRBJ1-1, with a weak D call TRBD1 (5 bases). Deletions cut 9 bases from V and 0 bases from J, with 14 bases between. This CDR3 is built from 14 residues. From germline, CDR1 is SNHLY and CDR2 FYNNEI. As DNA, the CDR3 is TGTGCCAGTAGTATGGGACGAATGAACACTGAAGCTTTCTTT. Translating it yields CASSMGRMNTEAFF.

The rearrangement links TRBV9 to TRBJ1-2; 9 bases map to TRBD1. The germline CDR1 and CDR2 sequences are SGDLS and YYNGEE. This CDR3 region has 14 residues. With 4 bases clipped from V and 11 bases from J, the junction kept 12 bases outside the gene matches. CDR3 DNA: TGTGCCAGCAGCCCCACGGGGGACAGGGAGGCGTACACCTTC. Its translation is CASSPTGDREAYTF.

This clonotype came up a few times. The chain couples TRBV9 to TRBJ1-6; D not resolved. Germline V gene lookup returns CDR1 SGDLS and CDR2 YYNGEE. The CDR3 length is 17 residues. Trimming stripped 2 bases from V and 12 bases from J, with 24 bases between. Here the CDR3 reads CASSVAAAPTQKGPLHF. CDR3 nucleotide sequence: TGTGCCAGCAGCGTCGCGGCGGCCCCAACTCAAAAGGGACCCCTCCACTTT.

This clonotype was observed at least ten times. V is TRBV7-2 and J is TRBJ2-7; TRBD1 matches at 9 bases. Germline CDR1 reads SGHTA; CDR2 reads FQGNSA. V gave up 5 bases and J gave up 3 bases; unmatched junction bases: 8. The length of the CDR3 is 15 residues. The DNA for the CDR3 is TGTGCCAGCAGCACTGGCGGGACAGGGCGCTACGAGCAGTACTTC. It is translated as CASSTGGTGRYEQYF.

J is TRBJ2-2 and V is TRBV10-3, with 10 bases fitting TRBD2. V lost 4 bases and J lost 4; bases outside the gene matches: 9. This CDR3 spans 17 amino acids. Germline lookup yields CDR1 ENHRY and CDR2 SYGVKD. The CDR3 is CAISAIQRTSGTGELFF. CDR3 in DNA: TGTGCCATCAGTGCGATACAGAGGACTAGCGGCACCGGGGAGCTGTTTTTT.

This clonotype was found many times. The rearrangement links TRBV3-1 to TRBJ2-7, with 12 bases aligning to TRBD2. After removal of 4 bases from V and 4 bases from J, the junction contained 8 bases not matched to a gene. This CDR3 spans 16 amino acids. The germline CDR1 and CDR2 sequences are LGHDT and YNNKEL (reference sequence). The CDR3: CASSLSQTSGSYEQYF. CDR3 DNA: TGTGCCAGCAGCCTTAGCCAGACTAGCGGGAGTTACGAGCAGTACTTC.

This clonotype was seen only a few times. The chain uses TRBV7-9 and TRBJ2-7; D is unresolved. V dropped 5 bases and J dropped 1 base, with 9 bases sitting between them. Germline V lookup: CDR1 SEHNR, CDR2 FQNEAQ (reference sequence). The CDR3 extends over 13 amino acids. The CDR3 loop is CASSVGASYEQYF. The CDR3 DNA is TGTGCCAGCAGCGTCGGAGCTTCCTACGAGCAGTACTTC. The full variable domain, in which reference TRBV7-9 and TRBJ2-7 provide the parts outside the CDR3, is DTGVSQNPRHKITKRGQNVTFRCDPISEHNRLYWYRQTLGQGPEFLTYFQNEAQLEKSRLLSDRFSAERPKGSFSTLEIQRTEQGDSAMYLCASSVGASYEQYFGPGTRLTVT.

This sequence joins TRBV9 and TRBJ2-7; TRBD2 matches 16 bases. The CDR3 covers 17 residues. Germline V gene lookup returns CDR1 SGDLS and CDR2 YYNGEE. Trimming at V came to 2 bases and at J to 6 bases, leaving 8 bases not matched to a gene. CDR3 loop: CASSVGGTSGRAREQYF. The CDR3 region has the DNA TGTGCCAGCAGCGTTGGAGGGACTAGCGGGAGGGCCCGCGAGCAGTACTTC.

The chain couples TRBV9 to TRBJ1-5; D uncertain. Trimming took off 0 bases at V and 6 bases at J, with 13 bases between the two ends. Germline V lookup: CDR1 SGDLS, CDR2 YYNGEE. The CDR3 covers 15 residues. This CDR3 is CASSVAGMAGQPQHF. DNA of the CDR3: TGTGCCAGCAGCGTAGCTGGGATGGCGGGTCAGCCCCAGCATTTT.

The V call is TRBV9, the J call TRBJ2-5; 8 bases are a match to TRBD1. The CDR3 has 15 amino acids. The V and J ends lost 0 bases and 5 bases, in that order; junction bases with no gene match: 6. Per the germline V gene, CDR1 is SGDLS and CDR2 is YYNGEE. The CDR3 loop is CASSVAQTGDETQYF. Here the CDR3 DNA reads TGTGCCAGCAGCGTAGCTCAGACAGGGGACGAGACCCAGTACTTC.

The rearrangement links TRBV19 to TRBJ2-7, with a possible D match to TRBD1 (6 bases). Germline loops: CDR1 LNHDA, CDR2 SQIVND (reference sequence). Trimming removed 4 bases at V and 4 bases at J, with 11 bases between. The CDR3 loop spans 13 amino acids. The CDR3 here is CASSNRAGYEQYF. The DNA of the CDR3 is TGTGCCAGTAGTAACAGGGCAGGGTACGAGCAGTACTTC.